These 31 T cell receptor beta chains were all obtained from the same sample, sequenced in a study of blood T cell repertoires in COVID-19. Sequencing used immunoSEQ multiplex PCR; TCRdb keeps in-frame clones, though not all of them. The sample records 150,000 to 200,000 clones, 87% being singletons. Sample: PBMCs or T cells enriched from blood (not recorded which). Receptors originate from a woman in her forties or fifties who had recovered from COVID-19.

V usage is TRBV9 and J usage is TRBJ1-6, with D possibly TRBD1 on 5 matching bases. Deletions cut 0 bases from V and 12 bases from J, with 13 bases between. Germline V gene sequence: CDR1 SGDLS, CDR2 YYNGEE. CDR3 length equals 14 residues. Here the CDR3 reads CASSVVSSGGPLHF. DNA for the CDR3: TGTGCCAGCAGCGTAGTCTCTTCGGGGGGACCCCTCCACTTT.

J is TRBJ2-1 and V is TRBV5-5; 8 nucleotides align to TRBD2. Per the germline V gene, CDR1 is SGHKS and CDR2 is YYEKEE (reference sequence). The CDR3 has 15 residues. The V and J ends lost 1 base and 7 bases, in that order; junction bases with no gene match: 7. The DNA for the CDR3 is TGTGCCAGCAGCTTGCAACCGGGAGGGCCAAATGAGCAGTTCTTC. Its translation is CASSLQPGGPNEQFF.

The CDR3 DNA reads as TGTGCCAGCAGCTTAGAACGGGAGGGCTTATACAATGAGCAGTTCTTC. It translates to CASSLEREGLYNEQFF. The V gene is TRBV11-3, the J gene TRBJ2-1, with 8 bases identical to TRBD2. The V segment lost 0 bases and the J segment 4 bases; nucleotides outside the gene matches: 5. The CDR3 sequence is 16 residues long. The germline gives CDR1 SGHNT, CDR2 YENEEA.

The V call is TRBV7-9, the J call TRBJ1-5; no clear D gene. Germline V lookup: CDR1 SEHNR, CDR2 FQNEAQ (reference sequence). The CDR3 sequence is 15 residues long. Deletions cut 6 bases from V and 0 bases from J, with 12 bases between. The CDR3, as DNA: TGTGCCAGCAGTGAAGGCACTAATAGCAATCAGCCCCAGCATTTT. Translating gives CASSEGTNSNQPQHF.

This chain connects TRBV27 to TRBJ1-3; the D gene is possibly TRBD1 (6 bases). V gave up 6 bases and J gave up 2 bases, with 17 bases separating them. This CDR3 has 16 amino acids. Germline V CDR1 and CDR2: MNHEY, SMNVEV (reference sequence). CDR3 coding DNA: TGTGCCAGCAGATCCTTCTCCGGGACACCTGGAAACACCATATATTTT. Translated, it gives CASRSFSGTPGNTIYF.

V gene TRBV28 combines with J gene TRBJ1-2; perhaps TRBD1 as D (6 bases). V was pared by 5 bases and J by 8 bases, with 18 bases between. There are 14 residues in the CDR3. Germline V lookup: CDR1 MDHEN, CDR2 SYDVKM. In DNA form, the CDR3 reads TGTGCCAGCAGTCCCCCCACAGGGATCCGGGGCTACACCTTC. Translated, it gives CASSPPTGIRGYTF.

The chain joins TRBV10-3 to TRBJ2-1, with D hard to call. The germline V and J ends were trimmed by 3 bases and 2 bases, with 14 bases remaining between them. Germline V gene lookup returns CDR1 ENHRY and CDR2 SYGVKD. The CDR3 length is 16 residues. CDR3 in amino acids: CAISDVASGPYNEQFF. In DNA form, the CDR3 reads TGTGCCATCAGTGATGTTGCGTCGGGTCCCTACAATGAGCAGTTCTTC.

Only one count was recorded for this clone. This chain connects TRBV5-1 to TRBJ2-1, with 11 bases identical to TRBD1. The CDR3 runs 15 residues. V gave up 4 bases and J gave up 4 bases; unmatched junction bases: 4. Germline CDR1 SGHRS, CDR2 YFSETQ. The CDR3 protein is CASSPGTGGYNEQFF. CDR3 coding DNA: TGCGCCAGCAGCCCCGGGACAGGGGGATACAATGAGCAGTTCTTC.

This clone was seen just once. The chain recombines TRBV10-3 with TRBJ1-6; TRBD1 is a possible D gene (5 bases). The V gene lost 5 bases and the J gene lost 6 bases, with 11 bases spanning the gap. The CDR3 consists of 14 residues. From germline, CDR1 is ENHRY and CDR2 SYGVKD. As DNA, the CDR3 is TGTGCCATCAGTACGGGACTGATTAATTCACCCCTCCACTTT. It codes for CAISTGLINSPLHF.

The V gene is TRBV6-6, the J gene TRBJ2-1, with D tentatively TRBD2 (6 bases). V was shortened by 10 bases and J by 2 bases, with 15 bases between the two germline ends. Germline lookup yields CDR1 MNHNY and CDR2 SVGAGI (reference sequence). CDR3 size: 14 residues. DNA for the CDR3: TGTGCCACCCAGGGAGGAGCCCCCTACAATGAGCAGTTCTTC. Protein sequence: CATQGGAPYNEQFF.

The chain combines TRBV7-2 with TRBJ1-3; D is uncertain. Germline CDR1 and CDR2: SGHTA and FQGNSA. Trimming shortened V by 5 bases and J by 3 bases, and 11 bases separated the two germline ends. The CDR3 length is 14 residues. The CDR3 DNA is TGTGCCAGCAGCGTTTTCACATATGGAAACACCATATATTTT. Translation gives CASSVFTYGNTIYF. The full variable domain, its missing parts supplied by reference TRBV7-2 and TRBJ1-3, is GAGVSQSPSNKVTEKGKDVELRCDPISGHTALYWYRQSLGQGLEFLIYFQGNSAPDKSGLPSDRFSAERTGGSVSTLTIQRTQQEDSAVYLCASSVFTYGNTIYFGEGSWLTVV.

In this sample, this clone turned up once. The chain joins TRBV7-6 to TRBJ2-7; TRBD1 matches 8 bases. The CDR3 is made up of 15 amino acids. The junction had 7 bases not matched to a gene; V was cut back by 1 base and J by 5 bases. The germline V gene encodes CDR1 SGHVS and CDR2 FNYEAQ. The CDR3 nucleotides read TGTGCCAGCAGCTTAGGGAGGACAGGGAGAAACGAGCAGTACTTC. Protein sequence: CASSLGRTGRNEQYF.

This chain uses TRBV19 with TRBJ1-3; 7 nucleotides agree with TRBD1. V was pared by 1 base and J by 3 bases, with 3 bases of the junction left unmatched. The germline CDR1 and CDR2 sequences are LNHDA and SQIVND (reference sequence). This CDR3 is built from 15 residues. CDR3 in DNA: TGTGCCAGTAGTATAGGGACAGGCGATGGAAACACCATATATTTT. Amino acids: CASSIGTGDGNTIYF.

This clone was seen only a few times. The V call is TRBV7-8, the J call TRBJ1-2, with TRBD1 identical over 11 bases. The germline V gene encodes CDR1 SGHVS and CDR2 FQNEAQ. This CDR3 contains 18 residues. The V gene end was trimmed by 1 base and the J gene end by 5 bases; junction bases not matched to a gene: 12. The CDR3 DNA follows: TGTGCCAGCAGCTTAGGAGTTTCGAGGACAGGGGGCGAGTATGGCTACACCTTC. Amino acids: CASSLGVSRTGGEYGYTF.

The chain recombines TRBV29-1 with TRBJ2-5; 9 bases align to TRBD1. V gave up 5 bases and J gave up 2 bases; unmatched junction bases: 3. This CDR3 spans 13 amino acids. Germline lookup yields CDR1 SQVTM and CDR2 ANQGSEA. Here the CDR3 reads CSVTGTGQETQYF. The CDR3 coding sequence is TGCAGCGTTACCGGGACAGGGCAAGAGACCCAGTACTTC. Supplemented by reference TRBV29-1 and TRBJ2-5, the full variable domain reads SAVISQKPSRDICQRGTSLTIQCQVDSQVTMMFWYRQQPGQSLTLIATANQGSEATYESGFVIDKFPISRPNLTFSTLTVSNMSPEDSSIYLCSVTGTGQETQYFGPGTRLLVL.

The chain uses TRBV19 and TRBJ2-1; the match to TRBD2 covers 9 bases. CDR3 length: 16 amino acids. V lost 2 bases and J lost 3; bases outside the gene matches: 5. CDR1 and CDR2 (germline): LNHDA, SQIVND (reference sequence). CDR3 sequence reads: CASSITLAGSYNEQFF. DNA of the CDR3: TGTGCCAGTAGTATAACCCTAGCGGGGAGCTACAATGAGCAGTTCTTC.

The chain employs TRBV10-3 and TRBJ2-5, with D possibly being TRBD2 (5 bases). The length of the CDR3 is 13 residues. Germline assignment: CDR1 ENHRY and CDR2 SYGVKD. DNA of the CDR3: TGTGCATCCCGTATGGAGGTGCTAAAGACCCAGTACTTC. Translated: CASRMEVLKTQYF.

This chain connects TRBV7-3 to TRBJ2-7; TRBD1 matches 12 bases. The CDR3 is 17 residues long. Germline loops: CDR1 SGHTA, CDR2 FQGTGA. The J segment lost 0 bases and the V segment lost 5 bases, leaving 8 bases of the junction unmatched. For the CDR3, the DNA is TGTGCCAGCAGCCCTGGGACAGGGGGCGTCGACTCCTACGAGCAGTACTTC. Protein sequence: CASSPGTGGVDSYEQYF.

V usage is TRBV5-4 and J usage is TRBJ1-2, with 8 nucleotides matching TRBD1. Per germline, CDR1 SGHNT and CDR2 YYREEE (reference sequence). The V gene end was trimmed by 0 bases and the J gene end by 6 bases; junction bases not matched to a gene: 7. There are 15 residues in the CDR3. CDR3 region: CASSLGTGRTNGYTF. The CDR3 DNA reads as TGTGCCAGCAGCTTGGGGACAGGGCGTACTAATGGCTACACCTTC.

The chain couples TRBV7-9 to TRBJ2-1, with D possibly matching TRBD2 (5 bases). The V and J ends lost 8 bases and 3 bases respectively, with 11 bases between them. The CDR3 extends over 13 amino acids. Germline lookup yields CDR1 SEHNR and CDR2 FQNEAQ (reference sequence). The CDR3 loop reads CASLGSGYNEQFF. DNA of the CDR3: TGTGCCAGCTTAGGGAGCGGCTACAATGAGCAGTTCTTC.

The V gene is TRBV11-3, the J gene TRBJ2-3; D is undetermined. The CDR3 spans 12 residues. Between the trimmed V and J ends, which lost 3 bases and 4 bases, there was a span of 5 bases. Germline loops: CDR1 SGHNT, CDR2 YENEEA. In nucleotides, the CDR3 is TGTGCCAGCAGCTTTCGGGCAGATACGCAGTATTTT. Translating it yields CASSFRADTQYF. Full variable domain (missing parts from reference TRBV11-3 and TRBJ2-3): EAGVVQSPRYKIIEKKQPVAFWCNPISGHNTLYWYLQNLGQGPELLIRYENEEAVDDSQLPKDRFSAERLKGVDSTLKIQPAELGDSAVYLCASSFRADTQYFGPGTRLTVL.

The rearrangement uses TRBV5-6 and TRBJ1-4; 9 bases agree with TRBD1. V shed 6 bases, J shed 4 bases, and the junction held 13 bases outside the gene matches. Germline V gives CDR1 SGHDT, CDR2 YYEEEE. The CDR3 contains 17 residues. The chain's CDR3 is CASTELGTGKLNEKLFF. CDR3 DNA: TGTGCCAGCACCGAGCTCGGGACAGGGAAACTTAATGAAAAACTGTTTTTT.

The rearrangement joins TRBV30 to TRBJ2-5, with no clear D. CDR1 and CDR2 from the germline V gene are GTSNPN and SVGIG (reference sequence). Trimming took 0 bases from V and 3 from J, leaving 8 bases between them. The CDR3 spans 13 residues. The DNA for the CDR3 is TGTGCCTGGAGTGTAGGAACAGAAGAGACCCAGTACTTC. It is translated as CAWSVGTEETQYF.

In the case of this clone: One junction end does not reproduce the germline sequence, and a read error may be involved. J is TRBJ1-2 and V is TRBV5-8, with 8 bases matching TRBD1. CDR1 SGHTS and CDR2 YDEGEE come from the germline V gene. This CDR3 is 14 amino acids long. Written as DNA, the CDR3 is TGTGCCAGCAGCTTTTTTCGGGACAGGTTTTTTCGGGCCTTC. It specifies CASSFFRDRFFRAF.

The chain couples TRBV7-8 to TRBJ1-4; TRBD1 is a possible D gene (6 bases). Germline V lookup: CDR1 SGHVS, CDR2 FQNEAQ. CDR3 length: 15 amino acids. V lost 4 bases and J lost 2, with 11 bases in between. The CDR3 sequence: CASSSTGKTNEKLFF. Written as DNA, the CDR3 is TGTGCCAGCAGCTCCACAGGGAAGACTAATGAAAAACTGTTTTTT.

V is TRBV18 and J is TRBJ1-6; no firm D call. Trimming stripped 8 bases from V and 3 bases from J, with 14 bases between. Germline V gene lookup returns CDR1 KGHSH and CDR2 LQKENI. CDR3 length equals 15 residues. CDR3 sequence: CASTRDAGYNSPLHF. The CDR3 nucleotides are TGTGCCAGCACAAGAGATGCAGGCTATAATTCACCCCTCCACTTT. Full variable domain (rest looked up from reference TRBV18 and TRBJ1-6): NAGVMQNPRHLVRRRGQEARLRCSPMKGHSHVYWYRQLPEEGLKFMVYLQKENIIDESGMPKERFSAEFPKEGPSILRIQQVVRGDSAAYFCASTRDAGYNSPLHFGNGTRLTVT.

The chain has TRBV30 and TRBJ2-2; 13 bases match TRBD2. The junction had 4 bases not matched to a gene; V was cut back by 1 base and J by 2 bases. The CDR3 sequence is 17 residues long. The germline V gene encodes CDR1 GTSNPN and CDR2 SVGIG (reference sequence). The CDR3 sequence is CAWSGLAGGGNTGELFF. Written as DNA, the CDR3 is TGTGCCTGGAGTGGACTAGCGGGAGGAGGTAACACCGGGGAGCTGTTTTTT.

The rearrangement links TRBV12-3 or TRBV12-4 to TRBJ2-1, with TRBD2 matching over 9 bases. This CDR3 spans 13 amino acids. V shed 0 bases, J shed 15 bases, and the junction held 6 bases outside the gene matches. CDR3 coding DNA: TGTGCCAGCAGTTTAGCTCGACTAGCGGAAAGGTTCTTC. Its protein is CASSLARLAERFF.

CDR3 nucleotides: TGTGCCAGCGTCCGGGACACTGAAGCTTTCTTT. It codes for CASVRDTEAFF. V and J are TRBV2 and TRBJ1-1; D remains unclear. This CDR3 is 11 amino acids long. V dropped 8 bases and J dropped 3 bases, with 7 bases sitting between them. Looked up from germline, CDR1 is SNHLY and CDR2 is FYNNEI.

This chain uses TRBV7-9 with TRBJ1-6; 7 bases map to TRBD1. Trimming cost V 5 bases and J 1 base; bases outside gene matches: 2. From germline, CDR1 is SEHNR and CDR2 FQNEAQ (reference sequence). The CDR3 length is 15 residues. CDR3 loop: CASSQGQSYNSPLHF. CDR3 DNA sequence: TGTGCCAGCAGCCAGGGACAGTCCTATAATTCACCCCTCCACTTT.

This chain joins TRBV3-1 (or the pseudogene TRBV3-2) and TRBJ1-1, with D possibly being TRBD1 (6 bases). This CDR3 spans 16 amino acids. Looked up from germline, CDR1 is LGHDT and CDR2 is YNNKEL (reference sequence). Between the trimmed V and J ends, which lost 3 bases and 5 bases, there was a span of 19 bases. The CDR3 here is CASSQPGWGRLTEAFF. In DNA form, the CDR3 reads TGTGCCAGCAGCCAGCCAGGATGGGGGCGTTTAACTGAAGCTTTCTTT.